The present entry profiles one T cell receptor (beta chain) with its context. V gave up 1 base and J gave up 3 bases; unmatched junction bases: 6. There are 16 residues in the CDR3. Looked up from germline, CDR1 is SGHDN and CDR2 is FVKESK. The data were obtained in a study of blood T cell repertoires in COVID-19. Some clones are missing from TCRdb's copy, which holds only in-frame ones; the method was immunoSEQ multiplex PCR. The data hold about 150,000 clones, with around 83% observed a single time. This clonotype was sampled from a man in his fifties or sixties with active or convalescent COVID-19. Source material: peripheral blood. The chain links TRBV14 to TRBJ2-1, with 7 bases aligning to TRBD2. The CDR3 nucleotides read TGTGCCAGCAGCCAAGGGACGGGGACTATCTACAATGAGCAGTTCTTC. Protein sequence: CASSQGTGTIYNEQFF.